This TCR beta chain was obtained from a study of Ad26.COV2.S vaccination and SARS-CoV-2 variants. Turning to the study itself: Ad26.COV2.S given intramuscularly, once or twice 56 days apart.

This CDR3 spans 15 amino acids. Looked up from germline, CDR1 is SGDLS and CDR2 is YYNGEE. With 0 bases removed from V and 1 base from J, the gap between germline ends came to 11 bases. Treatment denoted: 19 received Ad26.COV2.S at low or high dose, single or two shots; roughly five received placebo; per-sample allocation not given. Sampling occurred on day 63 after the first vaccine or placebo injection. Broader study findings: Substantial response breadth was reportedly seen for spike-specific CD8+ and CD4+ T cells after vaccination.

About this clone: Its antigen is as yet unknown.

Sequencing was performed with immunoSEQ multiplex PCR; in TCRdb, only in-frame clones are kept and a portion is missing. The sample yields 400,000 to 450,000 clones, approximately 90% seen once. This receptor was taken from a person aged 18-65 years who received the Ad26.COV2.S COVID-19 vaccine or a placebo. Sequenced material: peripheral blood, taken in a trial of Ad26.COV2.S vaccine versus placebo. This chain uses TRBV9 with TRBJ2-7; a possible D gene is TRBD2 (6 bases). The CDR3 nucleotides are TGTGCCAGCAGCGTAGGCGGGGACGAATCCTACGAGCAGTACTTC. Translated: CASSVGGDESYEQYF.